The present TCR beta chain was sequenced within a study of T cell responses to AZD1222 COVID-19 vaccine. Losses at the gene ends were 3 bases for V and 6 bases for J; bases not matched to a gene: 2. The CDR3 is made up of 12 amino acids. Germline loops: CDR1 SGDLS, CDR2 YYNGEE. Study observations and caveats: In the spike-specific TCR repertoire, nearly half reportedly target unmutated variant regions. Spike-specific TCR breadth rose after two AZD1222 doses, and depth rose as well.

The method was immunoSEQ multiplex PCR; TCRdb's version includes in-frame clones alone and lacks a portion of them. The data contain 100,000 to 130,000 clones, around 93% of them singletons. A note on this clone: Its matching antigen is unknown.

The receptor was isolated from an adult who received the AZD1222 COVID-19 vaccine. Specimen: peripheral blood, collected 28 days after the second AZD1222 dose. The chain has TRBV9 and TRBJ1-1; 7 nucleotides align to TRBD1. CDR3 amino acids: CASSGGQSEAFF. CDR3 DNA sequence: TGTGCCAGCAGCGGGGGACAGTCTGAAGCTTTCTTT. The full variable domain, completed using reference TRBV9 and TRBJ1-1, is DSGVTQTPKHLITATGQRVTLRCSPRSGDLSVYWYQQSLDQGLQFLIQYYNGEERAKGNILERFSAQQFPDLHSELNLSSLELGDSALYFCASSGGQSEAFFGQGTRLTVV.